This TCR beta chain was identified during a study of CD8+ T cells in alopecia areata. Study details: Skin grafts from roughly 6-13-month-old C3H/HeJ donors with spontaneous alopecia were placed on approximately 7-11-week-old female C3H/HeJ mice. Study-wide results and limits: Scalp lesions, especially in alopecia totalis/universalis, had higher clonality than normal scalp. Mice showed clearer TCR sharing than patients did, a gap that was possibly HLA-related. Scalp sequencing also captures normal skin's resident alphabeta T cells.

Cells from pooled cutaneous lymph nodes were sorted by CD4, CD8alpha, NKG2D, NKG2ACE and other markers. On this clone: What it binds is unknown. Germline and genes: mouse. The CDR3 end falls 4 residues outside the read, so it is completed with the germline J gene.

Extraction of RNA preceded its reverse transcription into cDNA, which served as the sequencing template. The protocol was immunoSEQ multiplex PCR, while the TCRdb copy is restricted to in-frame clones and leaves out a portion. Singletons are absent from the sample, which has approximately 300,000 clones. Trimming took 5 bases from V and 2 from J; bases not matched to a gene: 8. Germline values: CDR1 NNHNN, CDR2 SYGAGS (reference sequence). This CDR3 is built from 15 residues. This chain links TRBV13-2 with TRBJ2-7; 9 nucleotides agree with TRBD1. The sequence came from a C3H/HeJ mouse with alopecia areata. These mice share the MHC haplotype H2-k. Sequencing was performed on CD4+ T cells sorted from a lymph node. The CDR3 sequence: CASGHKDRGPYEQYF. Incomplete CDR3 DNA: TGTGCCAGCGGACACAAGGACAGGGGCCCCTAT.